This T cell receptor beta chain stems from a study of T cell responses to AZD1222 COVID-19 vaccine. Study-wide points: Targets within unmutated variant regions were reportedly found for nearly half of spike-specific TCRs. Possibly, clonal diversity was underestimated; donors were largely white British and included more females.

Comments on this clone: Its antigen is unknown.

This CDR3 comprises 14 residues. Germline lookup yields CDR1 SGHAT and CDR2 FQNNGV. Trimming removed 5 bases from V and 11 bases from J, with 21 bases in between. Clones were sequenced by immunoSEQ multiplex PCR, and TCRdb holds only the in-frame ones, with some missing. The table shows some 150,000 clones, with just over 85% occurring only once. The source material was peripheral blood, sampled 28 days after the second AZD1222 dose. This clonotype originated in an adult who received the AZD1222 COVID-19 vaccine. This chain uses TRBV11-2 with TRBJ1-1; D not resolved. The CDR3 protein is CASSTRSGPVRAFF. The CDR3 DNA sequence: TGTGCCAGCAGCACTCGGTCCGGGCCAGTGCGGGCTTTCTTT.